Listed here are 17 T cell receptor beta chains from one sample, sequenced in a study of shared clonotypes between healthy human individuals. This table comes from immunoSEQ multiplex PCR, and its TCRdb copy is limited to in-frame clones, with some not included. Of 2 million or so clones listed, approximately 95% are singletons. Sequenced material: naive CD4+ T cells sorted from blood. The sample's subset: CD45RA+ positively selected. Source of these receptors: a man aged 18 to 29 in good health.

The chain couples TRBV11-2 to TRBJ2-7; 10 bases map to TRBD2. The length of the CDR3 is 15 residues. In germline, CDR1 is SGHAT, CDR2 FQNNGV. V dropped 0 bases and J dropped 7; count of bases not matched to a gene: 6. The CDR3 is CASSLELAGSREQYF. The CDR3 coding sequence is TGTGCCAGCAGCTTAGAACTAGCGGGATCGAGGGAGCAGTACTTC.

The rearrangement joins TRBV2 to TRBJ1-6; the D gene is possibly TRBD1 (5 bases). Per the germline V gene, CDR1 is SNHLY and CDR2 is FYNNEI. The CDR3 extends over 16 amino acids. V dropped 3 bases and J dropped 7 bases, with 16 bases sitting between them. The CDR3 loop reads CASSDAGYRLNSPLHF. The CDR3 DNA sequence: TGTGCCAGCAGTGACGCAGGGTACCGTTTAAATTCACCCCTCCACTTT.

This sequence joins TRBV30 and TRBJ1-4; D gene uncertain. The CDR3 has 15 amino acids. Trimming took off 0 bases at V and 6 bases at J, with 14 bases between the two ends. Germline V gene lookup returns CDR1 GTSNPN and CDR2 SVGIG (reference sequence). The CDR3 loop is CAWSVPLGFDEKLFF. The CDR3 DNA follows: TGTGCCTGGAGTGTACCGCTAGGGTTCGATGAAAAACTGTTTTTT.

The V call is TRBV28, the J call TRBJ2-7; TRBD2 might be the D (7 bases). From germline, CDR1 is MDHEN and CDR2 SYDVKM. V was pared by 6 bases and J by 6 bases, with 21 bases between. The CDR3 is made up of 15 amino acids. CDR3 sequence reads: CASSKNRRGGPEQYF. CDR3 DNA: TGTGCCAGCAGCAAAAACCGGAGGGGGGGTCCCGAGCAGTACTTC.

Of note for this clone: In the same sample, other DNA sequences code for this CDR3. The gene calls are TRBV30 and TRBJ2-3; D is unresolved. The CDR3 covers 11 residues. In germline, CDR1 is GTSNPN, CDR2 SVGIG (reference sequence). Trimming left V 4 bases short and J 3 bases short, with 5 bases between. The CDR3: CAWTGTDTQYF. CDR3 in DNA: TGTGCCTGGACTGGGACAGATACGCAGTATTTT.

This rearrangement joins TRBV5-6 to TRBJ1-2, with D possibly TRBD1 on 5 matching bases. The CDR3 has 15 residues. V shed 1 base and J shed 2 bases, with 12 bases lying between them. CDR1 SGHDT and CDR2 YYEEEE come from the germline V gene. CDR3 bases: TGTGCCAGCAGCTTGTACGAGGGGAGGAACTATGGCTACACCTTC. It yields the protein CASSLYEGRNYGYTF.

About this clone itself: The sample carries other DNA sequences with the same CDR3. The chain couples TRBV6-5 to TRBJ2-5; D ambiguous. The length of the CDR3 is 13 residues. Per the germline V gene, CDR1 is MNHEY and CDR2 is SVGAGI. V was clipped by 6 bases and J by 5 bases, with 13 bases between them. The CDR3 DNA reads TGTGCCAGCAGAGACTCCGGCAGGGAGACCCAGTACTTC. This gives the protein CASRDSGRETQYF.

The CDR3, as DNA: TGCGCCAGCAGCCTCCTTACCCTATCCGCAGATACGCAGTATTTT. Its translation: CASSLLTLSADTQYF. V gene TRBV4-1 combines with J gene TRBJ2-3; no clear D gene. V gave up 4 bases and J gave up 4 bases, with 15 bases separating them. The germline gives CDR1 MGHRA, CDR2 YSYEKL. The CDR3 is made up of 15 amino acids.

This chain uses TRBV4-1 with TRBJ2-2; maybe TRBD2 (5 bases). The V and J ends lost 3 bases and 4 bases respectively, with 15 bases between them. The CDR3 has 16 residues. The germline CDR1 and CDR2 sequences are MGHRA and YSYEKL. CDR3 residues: CASSQAGIPLTGELFF. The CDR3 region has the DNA TGCGCCAGCAGCCAGGCCGGGATACCTCTCACCGGGGAGCTGTTTTTT.

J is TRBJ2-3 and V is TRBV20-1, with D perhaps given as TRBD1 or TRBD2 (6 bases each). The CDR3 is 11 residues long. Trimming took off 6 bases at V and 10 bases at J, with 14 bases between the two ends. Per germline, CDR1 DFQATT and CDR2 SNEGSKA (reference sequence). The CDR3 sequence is CSATRGEPQYF. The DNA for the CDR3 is TGCAGTGCAACTAGGGGGGAGCCGCAGTATTTT.

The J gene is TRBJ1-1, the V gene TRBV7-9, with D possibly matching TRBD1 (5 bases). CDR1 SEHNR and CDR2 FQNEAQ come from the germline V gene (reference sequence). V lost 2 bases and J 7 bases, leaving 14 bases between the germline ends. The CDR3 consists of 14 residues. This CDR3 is CASSLSGWGGEAFF. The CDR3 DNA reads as TGTGCCAGCAGCTTATCAGGATGGGGCGGTGAAGCTTTCTTT.

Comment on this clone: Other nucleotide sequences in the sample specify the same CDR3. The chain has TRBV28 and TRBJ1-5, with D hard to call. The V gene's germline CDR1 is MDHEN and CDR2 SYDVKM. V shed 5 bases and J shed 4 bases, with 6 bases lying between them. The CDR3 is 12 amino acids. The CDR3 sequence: CASSGGNQPQHF. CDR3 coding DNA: TGTGCCAGCAGTGGTGGAAATCAGCCCCAGCATTTT.

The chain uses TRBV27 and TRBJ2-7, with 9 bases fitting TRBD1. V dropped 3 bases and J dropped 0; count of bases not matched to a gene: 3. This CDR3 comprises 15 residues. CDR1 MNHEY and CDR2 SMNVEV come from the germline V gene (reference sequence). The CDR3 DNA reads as TGTGCCAGCAGTTTTGGGACAGGGAGCTCCTACGAGCAGTACTTC. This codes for CASSFGTGSSYEQYF.

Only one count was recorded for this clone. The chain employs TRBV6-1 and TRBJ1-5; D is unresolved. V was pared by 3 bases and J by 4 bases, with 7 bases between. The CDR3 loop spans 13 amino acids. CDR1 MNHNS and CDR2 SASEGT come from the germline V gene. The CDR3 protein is CASSDSMNQPQHF. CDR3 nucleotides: TGTGCCAGCAGTGATTCGATGAATCAGCCCCAGCATTTT.

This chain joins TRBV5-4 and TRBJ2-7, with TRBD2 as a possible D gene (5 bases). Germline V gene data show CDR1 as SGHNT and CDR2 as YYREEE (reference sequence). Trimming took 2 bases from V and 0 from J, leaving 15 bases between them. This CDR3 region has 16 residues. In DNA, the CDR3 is TGTGCCAGCAGCTTTGTAGGGAGAGGGATCTCCTACGAGCAGTACTTC. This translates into CASSFVGRGISYEQYF. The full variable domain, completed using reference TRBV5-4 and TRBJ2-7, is ETGVTQSPTHLIKTRGQQVTLRCSSQSGHNTVSWYQQALGQGPQFIFQYYREEENGRGNFPPRFSGLQFPNYSSELNVNALELDDSALYLCASSFVGRGISYEQYFGPGTRLTVT.

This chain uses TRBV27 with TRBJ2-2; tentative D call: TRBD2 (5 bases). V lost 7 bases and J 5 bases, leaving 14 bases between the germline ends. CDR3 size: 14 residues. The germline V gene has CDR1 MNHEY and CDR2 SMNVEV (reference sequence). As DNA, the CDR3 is TGTGCCAGCACCTCGCGGCCGGGAACCGGGGAGCTGTTTTTT. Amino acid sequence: CASTSRPGTGELFF.

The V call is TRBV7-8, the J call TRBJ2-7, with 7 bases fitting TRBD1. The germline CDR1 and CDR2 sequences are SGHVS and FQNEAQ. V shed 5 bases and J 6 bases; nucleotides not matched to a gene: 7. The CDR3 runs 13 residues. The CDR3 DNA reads TGTGCCAGCAGCCTCCGACAGGGCCTCGAGCAGTACTTC. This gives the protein CASSLRQGLEQYF.